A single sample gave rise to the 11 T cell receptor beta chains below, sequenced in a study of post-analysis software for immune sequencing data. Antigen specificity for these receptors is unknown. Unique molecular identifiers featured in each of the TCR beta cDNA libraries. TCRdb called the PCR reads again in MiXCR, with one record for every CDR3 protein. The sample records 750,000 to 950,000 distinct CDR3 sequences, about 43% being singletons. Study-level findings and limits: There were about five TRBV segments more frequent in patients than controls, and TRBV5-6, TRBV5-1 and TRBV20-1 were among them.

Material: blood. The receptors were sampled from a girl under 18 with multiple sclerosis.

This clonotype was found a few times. The CDR3 DNA reads TGCAGTGCTAGGCTGACGGGAACGGATTATGGCTACACCTTC. Translating it yields CSARLTGTDYGYTF. V gene TRBV20-1 combines with J gene TRBJ1-2; no reliable D call. Trimming pared 3 bases from V and 5 bases from J, leaving 16 bases between. Per germline, CDR1 DFQATT and CDR2 SNEGSKA (reference sequence). The CDR3 has 14 residues.

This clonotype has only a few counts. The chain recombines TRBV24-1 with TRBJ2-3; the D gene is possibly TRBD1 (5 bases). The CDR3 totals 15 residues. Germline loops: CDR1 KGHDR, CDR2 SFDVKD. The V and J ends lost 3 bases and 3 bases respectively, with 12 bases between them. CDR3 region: CATSDAGMSTDTQYF. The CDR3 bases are TGTGCCACCAGTGATGCAGGGATGTCGACAGATACGCAGTATTTT.

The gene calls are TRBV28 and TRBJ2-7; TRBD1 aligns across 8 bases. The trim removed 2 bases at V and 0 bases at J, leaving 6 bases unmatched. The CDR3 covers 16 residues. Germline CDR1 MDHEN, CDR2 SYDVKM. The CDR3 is CASSLAPGGYSYEQYF. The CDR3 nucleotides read TGTGCCAGCAGTTTAGCCCCAGGGGGCTACTCCTACGAGCAGTACTTC.

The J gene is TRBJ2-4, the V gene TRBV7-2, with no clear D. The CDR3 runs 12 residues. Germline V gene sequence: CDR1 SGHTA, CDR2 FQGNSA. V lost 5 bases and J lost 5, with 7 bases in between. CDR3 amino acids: CASSPPENIQYF. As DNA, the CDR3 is TGTGCCAGCAGCCCGCCCGAAAACATTCAGTACTTC.

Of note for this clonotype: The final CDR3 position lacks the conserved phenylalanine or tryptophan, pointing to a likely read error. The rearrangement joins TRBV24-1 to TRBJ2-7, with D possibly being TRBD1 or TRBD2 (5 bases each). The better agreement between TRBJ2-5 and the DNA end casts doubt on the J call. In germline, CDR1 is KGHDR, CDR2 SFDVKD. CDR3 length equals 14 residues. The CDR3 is CATSEGPKRGTQYC. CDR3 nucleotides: TGTGCCACCAGCGAGGGGCCTAAGAGGGGGACCCAGTACTGC.

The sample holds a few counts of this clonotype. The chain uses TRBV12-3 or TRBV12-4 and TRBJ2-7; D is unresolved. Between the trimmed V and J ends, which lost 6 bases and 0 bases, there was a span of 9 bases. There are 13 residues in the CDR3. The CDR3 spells CASSRLSSYEQYF. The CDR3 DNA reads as TGTGCCAGCAGCCGGCTGAGCTCCTACGAGCAGTACTTC.

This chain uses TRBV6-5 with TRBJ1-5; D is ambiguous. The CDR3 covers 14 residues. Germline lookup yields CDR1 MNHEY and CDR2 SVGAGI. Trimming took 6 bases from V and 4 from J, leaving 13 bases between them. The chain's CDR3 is CASRSSGFNQPQHF. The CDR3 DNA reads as TGTGCCAGCAGGTCCTCCGGGTTTAATCAGCCCCAGCATTTT.

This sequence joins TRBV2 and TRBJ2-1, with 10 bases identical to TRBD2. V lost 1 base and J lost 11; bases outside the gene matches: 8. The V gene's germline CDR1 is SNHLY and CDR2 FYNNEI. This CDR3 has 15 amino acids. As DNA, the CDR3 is TGTGCCAGCAGTGAAGTGGTGAGCGGGAGGGGGAAGCAGTTCTTC. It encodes CASSEVVSGRGKQFF.

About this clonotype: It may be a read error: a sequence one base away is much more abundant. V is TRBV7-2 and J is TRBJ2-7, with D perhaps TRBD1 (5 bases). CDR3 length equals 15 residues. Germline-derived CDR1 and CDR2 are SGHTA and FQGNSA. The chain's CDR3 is CAGSLDPRAHREQYF. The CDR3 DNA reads TGTGCCGGCAGCTTAGATCCCAGGGCTCACCGCGAGCAGTACTTC.

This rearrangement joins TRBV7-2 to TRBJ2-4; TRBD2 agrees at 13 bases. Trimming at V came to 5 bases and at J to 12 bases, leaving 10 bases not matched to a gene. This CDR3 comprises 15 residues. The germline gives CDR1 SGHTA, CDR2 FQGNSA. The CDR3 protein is CASSPPGLAGASQYF. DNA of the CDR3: TGTGCCAGCAGCCCCCCCGGACTAGCGGGAGCTTCTCAGTACTTC. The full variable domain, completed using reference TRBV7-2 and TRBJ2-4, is GAGVSQSPSNKVTEKGKDVELRCDPISGHTALYWYRQSLGQGLEFLIYFQGNSAPDKSGLPSDRFSAERTGGSVSTLTIQRTQQEDSAVYLCASSPPGLAGASQYFGAGTRLSVL.

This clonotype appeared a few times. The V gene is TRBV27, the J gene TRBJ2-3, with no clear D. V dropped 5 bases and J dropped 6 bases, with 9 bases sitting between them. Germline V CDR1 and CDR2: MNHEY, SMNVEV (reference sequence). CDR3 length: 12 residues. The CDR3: CASSPSLDTQYF. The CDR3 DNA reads TGTGCCAGCAGTCCCTCGCTGGATACGCAGTATTTT.